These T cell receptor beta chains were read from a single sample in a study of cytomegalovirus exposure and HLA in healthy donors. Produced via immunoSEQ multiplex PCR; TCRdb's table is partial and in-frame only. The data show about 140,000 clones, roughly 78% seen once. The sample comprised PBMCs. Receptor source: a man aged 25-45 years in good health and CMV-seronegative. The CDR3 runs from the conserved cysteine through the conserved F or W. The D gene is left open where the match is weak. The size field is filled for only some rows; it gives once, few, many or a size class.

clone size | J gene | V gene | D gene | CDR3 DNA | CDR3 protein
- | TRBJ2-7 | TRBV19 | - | TGTGCCAGTAGTATGGCAGTCTCCTACGAGCAGTACTTC | CASSMAVSYEQYF
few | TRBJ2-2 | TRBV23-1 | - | TGCGCCAGCAGTCAAGGTCTTACTGAGCGGAGTAGGCTTAACACCGGGGAGCTGTTTTTT | CASSQGLTERSRLNTGELFF
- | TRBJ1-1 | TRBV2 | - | TGTGCCAGCAACTTAAACAGGGTTAGCATGAACACTGAAGCTTTCTTT | CASNLNRVSMNTEAFF
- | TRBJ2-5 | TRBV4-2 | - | TGTGCCAGCAGCCAACTTTTGGGAGTCGGAGAGACCCAGTACTTC | CASSQLLGVGETQYF
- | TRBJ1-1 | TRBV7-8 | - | TGTGCCAGCTTACGTGGGCGAGGGACTGAAGCTTTCTTT | CASLRGRGTEAFF
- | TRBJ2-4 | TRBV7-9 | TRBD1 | TGTGCCAGCAGCCAGGGACAGGATTTGCACATTCAGTACTTC | CASSQGQDLHIQYF
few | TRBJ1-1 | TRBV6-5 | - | TGTGCCAGCAGTTACCGAGGGAACACTGAAGCTTTCTTT | CASSYRGNTEAFF
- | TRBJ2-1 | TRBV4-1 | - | TGCGCCAGCAGCCAAGTACTTTCCTATGAGCAGTTCTTC | CASSQVLSYEQFF
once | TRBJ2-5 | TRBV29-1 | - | TGCAGCGTTGAAACAGTTCGGTCCTTAAAGACCCAGTACTTC | CSVETVRSLKTQYF
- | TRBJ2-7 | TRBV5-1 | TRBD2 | TGCGCCAGCAGCTTGGCATTTGACGGGCGGGGGGACTCCTACGAGCAGTACTTC | CASSLAFDGRGDSYEQYF
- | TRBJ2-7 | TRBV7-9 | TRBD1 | TGTTCCAGCAGCTTATCGCCCCCCCGGGACAGATTCTACGAGCAGTACTTC | CSSSLSPPRDRFYEQYF
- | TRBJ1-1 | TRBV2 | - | TGTGCCAGCGGAGGGTTCCTGAACACTGAAGCTTTCTTT | CASGGFLNTEAFF
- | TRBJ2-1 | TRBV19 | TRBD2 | TGTGCCAGTAGCTCATACGCGGGAGGGCCTGGTAATGAGCAGTTCTTC | CASSSYAGGPGNEQFF
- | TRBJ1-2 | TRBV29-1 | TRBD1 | TGCAGCGTTGTCGGACAGGGGCTATTCAACTATGGCTACACCTTC | CSVVGQGLFNYGYTF